Each of the 9 T cell receptor beta chains below was sequenced from the same sample in a study of T cell repertoires in cytomegalovirus infection. A single record per CDR3 protein comes from TCRdb applying MiXCR to the reads. The table includes approximately 160,000 distinct CDR3 sequences, about a sixth detected once. The sample consisted of CD8+ T cells from PBMCs. These receptors all stem from a human donor in good health (CMV status not recorded). Some clones in this sample may be carry-over from other donors' samples.

This clonotype was seen at least ten times. The gene calls are TRBV7-2 and TRBJ1-2; unclear D gene. Trimming left V 0 bases short and J 8 bases short, with 10 bases between. The germline gives CDR1 SGHTA, CDR2 FQGNSA. The CDR3 runs 13 residues. CDR3 amino acids: CASSLASYWGYTF. The DNA of the CDR3 is TGTGCCAGCAGCTTAGCTTCATATTGGGGCTACACCTTC.

The count of this clonotype is one. The V call is TRBV7-1, the J call TRBJ1-2; D gene ambiguous. TRBV7-1 is an open reading frame whose function is uncertain. The CDR3 is made up of 13 amino acids. Between the trimmed V and J ends, which lost 3 bases and 4 bases, there was a span of 9 bases. The CDR3 protein is CASSSGVPYGYTF. The CDR3, as DNA: TGTGCCAGCAGCTCCGGGGTTCCCTATGGCTACACCTTC.

The rearrangement joins TRBV7-2 to TRBJ1-1; D is perhaps TRBD1 (5 bases). The CDR3 is 13 residues long. Trimming took 3 bases from V and 4 from J, leaving 9 bases between them. Germline loops: CDR1 SGHTA, CDR2 FQGNSA. CDR3 loop: CASSFQGSTEAFF. Here the CDR3 DNA reads TGTGCCAGCAGCTTTCAGGGTTCCACTGAAGCTTTCTTT.

This clonotype has only a few counts. The genes are TRBV28 and TRBJ2-7; D gene ambiguous. CDR3 length: 13 residues. Trimming took 1 base from V and 6 from J, leaving 10 bases between them. Germline V gives CDR1 MDHEN, CDR2 SYDVKM. This chain's CDR3 is CASSLLSSTEQYF. The CDR3 region has the DNA TGTGCCAGCAGTTTATTGAGCTCCACCGAGCAGTACTTC.

A few counts support this clonotype. This chain links TRBV4-2 with TRBJ2-7, with a weak D call TRBD2 (5 bases). V was cut by 4 bases and J by 7 bases, with 11 bases left in between. CDR3 size: 12 residues. Per the germline V gene, CDR1 is LGHNA and CDR2 is YNFKEQ. The DNA for the CDR3 is TGTGCCAGCAGCCCTTATGGAGGAGAGCAGTACTTC. The encoded protein is CASSPYGGEQYF.

This clonotype was picked up one time. The genes are TRBV6-4 and TRBJ2-3; D uncertain. The CDR3 runs 15 residues. CDR1 and CDR2 (germline): MRHNA, SNTAGT. The V end was cut by 2 bases, the J end by 4 bases, with 13 bases between. This chain's CDR3 is CASSDKLVGPDTQYF. CDR3 in DNA: TGTGCCAGCAGTGACAAGCTAGTTGGACCAGATACGCAGTATTTT.

V and J are TRBV2 and TRBJ2-1; D is possibly TRBD1 (5 bases). The germline V and J ends were trimmed by 2 bases and 7 bases, with 6 bases remaining between them. The CDR3 contains 12 residues. CDR1 is SNHLY, CDR2 FYNNEI, per germline. In DNA, the CDR3 is TGTGCCAGCAGTGAAACAGGAAATGAGCAGTTCTTC. Residues: CASSETGNEQFF.

Ten or more counts support this clonotype. The chain employs TRBV7-9 and TRBJ1-1; D remains ambiguous. Trimming took off 2 bases at V and 4 bases at J, with 11 bases between the two ends. CDR3 length: 14 amino acids. From germline, CDR1 is SEHNR and CDR2 FQNEAQ (reference sequence). The DNA of the CDR3 is TGTGCCAGCAGCTTAACAAACCCTCTCACTGAAGCTTTCTTT. It is translated as CASSLTNPLTEAFF.

The chain employs TRBV12-5 and TRBJ1-5; 11 bases match TRBD1. The CDR3 is 18 residues long. The junction had 10 bases not matched to a gene; V was cut back by 4 bases and J by 2 bases. Per the germline V gene, CDR1 is LGHNT and CDR2 is FRNRAP. This CDR3 is CASGSHGQGAMGNQPQHF. DNA for the CDR3: TGTGCTAGTGGTTCCCATGGACAGGGGGCGATGGGCAATCAGCCCCAGCATTTT.